A single sample is the source of the 13 T cell receptor beta chains below, sequenced in a study of OX40 agonist ivuxolimab in advanced cancers. Measured with immunoSEQ multiplex PCR; TCRdb has only the in-frame clones, and not every one. The sample comprises tens of thousands of clones, around 87% of which are singletons, and 4% rests with the top ten. This material consisted of CD4+ or CD8+ T cells sorted from blood, taken in a trial of the OX40 agonist ivuxolimab. The receptor source for this set is an adult with an advanced solid tumor such as melanoma, head and neck, liver or kidney cancer.

The chain uses TRBV7-9 and TRBJ1-2; 9 nucleotides agree with TRBD1. Unmatched junction bases numbered 6, after V lost 4 bases and J lost 6 bases. The CDR3 runs to 14 residues. CDR1 SEHNR and CDR2 FQNEAQ come from the germline V gene (reference sequence). The CDR3 DNA sequence: TGTGCCAGCAGCTATCCCGGACAGGGGAATGGCTACACCTTC. It specifies CASSYPGQGNGYTF. Full variable domain (missing parts from reference TRBV7-9 and TRBJ1-2): DTGVSQNPRHKITKRGQNVTFRCDPISEHNRLYWYRQTLGQGPEFLTYFQNEAQLEKSRLLSDRFSAERPKGSFSTLEIQRTEQGDSAMYLCASSYPGQGNGYTFGSGTRLTVV.

This rearrangement joins TRBV19 to TRBJ2-5; tentatively, D is TRBD1 or TRBD2 (5 bases each). This CDR3 is 13 amino acids long. Deletions cut 9 bases from V and 5 bases from J, with 16 bases between. The V gene's germline CDR1 is LNHDA and CDR2 SQIVND (reference sequence). CDR3 sequence: CASRGASSETQYF. In DNA form, the CDR3 reads TGTGCCAGCCGAGGGGCGAGTTCTGAGACCCAGTACTTC.

This clone was detected only once. The chain employs TRBV5-4 and TRBJ1-2, with unresolved D. In germline, CDR1 is SGHNT, CDR2 YYREEE (reference sequence). Trimming took 1 base from V and 8 from J, leaving 12 bases between them. The CDR3 runs to 13 residues. The CDR3 spells CASSLSGERGYTF. The CDR3 nucleotides are TGTGCCAGCAGCTTGTCCGGGGAAAGAGGCTACACCTTC. Complete variable domain (other parts from reference TRBV5-4 and TRBJ1-2): ETGVTQSPTHLIKTRGQQVTLRCSSQSGHNTVSWYQQALGQGPQFIFQYYREEENGRGNFPPRFSGLQFPNYSSELNVNALELDDSALYLCASSLSGERGYTFGSGTRLTVV.

The gene calls are TRBV27 and TRBJ2-2; a weak D match, TRBD2 (6 bases). CDR1 is MNHEY and CDR2 is SMNVEV in the germline V gene (reference sequence). The CDR3 runs to 14 residues. The germline V and J ends were trimmed by 6 bases and 1 base, with 9 bases remaining between them. The CDR3 coding sequence is TGTGCCAGCAGCCGGGGAGGGAACACCGGGGAGCTGTTTTTT. It specifies CASSRGGNTGELFF.

The rearrangement uses TRBV6-4 and TRBJ2-3, with 8 positions matching TRBD2. V was clipped by 9 bases and J by 2 bases; unmatched bases: 10. The germline V gene has CDR1 MRHNA and CDR2 SNTAGT. The CDR3 length is 15 residues. In DNA form, the CDR3 reads TGTGCCAGGGATGGGACTAGAGAGCTCACAGATACGCAGTATTTT. This encodes CARDGTRELTDTQYF.

This chain connects TRBV7-2 to TRBJ1-2, with D perhaps matching TRBD1 (5 bases). Trimming removed 5 bases at V and 8 bases at J, with 15 bases between. The CDR3 is 13 residues long. Per germline, CDR1 SGHTA and CDR2 FQGNSA. CDR3: CASSHRDLGGYTF. The CDR3, as DNA: TGTGCCAGCAGCCACCGGGACCTAGGGGGCTACACCTTC.

CDR3 sequence: CASSGGLAGHYEQYF. CDR3 coding DNA: TGTGCCAGCAGTGGGGGACTAGCGGGACACTACGAGCAGTACTTC. The V gene is TRBV6-1, the J gene TRBJ2-7, with TRBD2 matching 13 bases. Germline V gene sequence: CDR1 MNHNS, CDR2 SASEGT. This CDR3 contains 15 residues. Losses at the gene ends were 4 bases for V and 3 bases for J; bases not matched to a gene: 3.

This sequence joins TRBV27 and TRBJ2-2, with a possible D match to TRBD2 (6 bases). Between the trimmed V and J ends, which lost 3 bases and 2 bases, there was a span of 19 bases. In germline, CDR1 is MNHEY, CDR2 SMNVEV (reference sequence). CDR3 length: 18 residues. The CDR3 region is CASSFFASGLTNTGELFF. The CDR3 DNA reads as TGTGCCAGCAGTTTTTTCGCATCGGGACTCACCAACACCGGGGAGCTGTTTTTT.

The chain couples TRBV4-2 to TRBJ2-3; TRBD2 might be the D (7 bases). CDR3 length: 16 residues. Germline V CDR1 and CDR2: LGHNA, YNFKEQ. The V end lost 4 bases, the J end lost 4 bases, and 18 bases lay between the germline ends. CDR3 in amino acids: CASSPGGVAGADTQYF. DNA for the CDR3: TGTGCCAGCAGCCCTGGGGGCGTAGCGGGCGCAGATACGCAGTATTTT.

V and J are TRBV10-2 and TRBJ1-3; 7 bases are shared with TRBD1. J gave up 2 bases and V 3 bases, and 4 bases lay outside the gene matches. The CDR3 has 15 amino acids. Germline CDR1 WSHSY, CDR2 SAAADI. The CDR3 DNA sequence: TGCGCCAGCAGTGAACCCAGGGGGACTGGAAACACCATATATTTT. Translating gives CASSEPRGTGNTIYF.

V usage is TRBV30 and J usage is TRBJ1-3; TRBD1 agrees at 7 bases. Germline-derived CDR1 and CDR2 are GTSNPN and SVGIG (reference sequence). The junction had 11 bases not matched to a gene; V was cut back by 3 bases and J by 0 bases. This CDR3 spans 17 amino acids. The CDR3 DNA follows: TGTGCCTGGAGAGCGGACAGGCCAAGGAACTCTGGAAACACCATATATTTT. It codes for CAWRADRPRNSGNTIYF. Based on the CDR3 plus reference TRBV30 and TRBJ1-3, the full variable domain is SQTIHQWPATLVQPVGSPLSLECTVEGTSNPNLYWYRQAAGRGLQLLFYSVGIGQISSEVPQNLSASRPQDRQFILSSKKLLLSDSGFYLCAWRADRPRNSGNTIYFGEGSWLTVV.

J is TRBJ2-2 and V is TRBV4-1; D not certain. The V end lost 3 bases, the J end lost 6 bases, and 8 bases lay between the germline ends. CDR1 and CDR2 from the germline V gene are MGHRA and YSYEKL. The CDR3 sequence is 13 residues long. CDR3: CASSQQKAGELFF. The CDR3 coding sequence is TGCGCCAGCAGCCAGCAGAAGGCCGGGGAGCTGTTTTTT.

This clone was detected only once. The DNA for the CDR3 is TGTGCCAGCAGCGGGACCGGGACTAGCTTGACGTACGAGCAGTACTTC. This sequence encodes CASSGTGTSLTYEQYF. V is TRBV25-1 and J is TRBJ2-7, with 9 bases aligning to TRBD2. Germline values: CDR1 MGHDK, CDR2 SYGVNS. The CDR3 consists of 16 residues. Trimming cost V 6 bases and J 4 bases; bases outside gene matches: 13.